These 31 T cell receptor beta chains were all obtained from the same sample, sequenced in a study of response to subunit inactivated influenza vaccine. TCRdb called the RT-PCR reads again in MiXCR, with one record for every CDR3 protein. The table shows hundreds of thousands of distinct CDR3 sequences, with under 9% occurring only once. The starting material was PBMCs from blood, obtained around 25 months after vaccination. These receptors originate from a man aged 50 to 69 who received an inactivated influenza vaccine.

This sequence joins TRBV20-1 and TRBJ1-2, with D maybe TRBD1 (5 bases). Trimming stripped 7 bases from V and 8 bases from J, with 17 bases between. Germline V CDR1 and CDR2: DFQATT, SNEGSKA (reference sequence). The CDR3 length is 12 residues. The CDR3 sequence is CSVPVGDGGYTF. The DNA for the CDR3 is TGCAGTGTCCCTGTGGGGGATGGGGGCTACACCTTC.

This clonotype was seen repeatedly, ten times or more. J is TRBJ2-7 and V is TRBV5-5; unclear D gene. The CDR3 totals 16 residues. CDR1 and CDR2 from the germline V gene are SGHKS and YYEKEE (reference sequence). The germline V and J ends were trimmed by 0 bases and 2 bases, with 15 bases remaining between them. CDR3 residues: CASSLAGQAVTYEQYF. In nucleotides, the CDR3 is TGTGCCAGCAGCTTGGCCGGCCAGGCCGTAACCTACGAGCAGTACTTC. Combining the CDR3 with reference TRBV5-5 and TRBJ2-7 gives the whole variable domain DAGVTQSPTHLIKTRGQQVTLRCSPISGHKSVSWYQQVLGQGPQFIFQYYEKEERGRGNFPDRFSARQFPNYSSELNVNALLLGDSALYLCASSLAGQAVTYEQYFGPGTRLTVT.

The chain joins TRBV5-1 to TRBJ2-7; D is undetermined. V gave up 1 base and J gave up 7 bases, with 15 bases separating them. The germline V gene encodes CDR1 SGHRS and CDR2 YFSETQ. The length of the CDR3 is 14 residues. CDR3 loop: CASSLNRAGLEQYF. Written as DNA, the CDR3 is TGCGCCAGCAGCTTGAATCGAGCAGGTCTGGAGCAGTACTTC.

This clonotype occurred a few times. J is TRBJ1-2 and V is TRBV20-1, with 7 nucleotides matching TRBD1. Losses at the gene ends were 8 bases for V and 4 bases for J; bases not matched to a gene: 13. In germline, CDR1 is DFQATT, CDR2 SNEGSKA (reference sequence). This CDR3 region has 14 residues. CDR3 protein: CSLRDRGTLYGYTF. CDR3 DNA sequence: TGCAGTCTCCGGGACAGAGGCACACTCTATGGCTACACCTTC.

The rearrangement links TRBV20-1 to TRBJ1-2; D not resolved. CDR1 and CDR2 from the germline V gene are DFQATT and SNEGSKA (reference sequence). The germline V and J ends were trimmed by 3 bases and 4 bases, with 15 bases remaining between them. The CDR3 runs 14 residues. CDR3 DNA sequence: TGCAGTGCTAGTCGGCAGGAAGGATCCTATGGCTACACCTTC. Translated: CSASRQEGSYGYTF.

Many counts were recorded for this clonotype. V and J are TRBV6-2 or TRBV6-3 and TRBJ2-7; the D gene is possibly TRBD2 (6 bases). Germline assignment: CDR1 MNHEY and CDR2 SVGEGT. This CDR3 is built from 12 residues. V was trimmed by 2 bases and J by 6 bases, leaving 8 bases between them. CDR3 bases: TGTGCCAGCAGTTACCTGGGAGGCGAGCAGTACTTC. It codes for CASSYLGGEQYF.

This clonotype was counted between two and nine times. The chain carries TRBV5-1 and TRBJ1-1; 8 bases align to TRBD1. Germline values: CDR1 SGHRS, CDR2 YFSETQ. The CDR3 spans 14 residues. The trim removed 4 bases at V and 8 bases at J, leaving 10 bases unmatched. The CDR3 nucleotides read TGCGCCAGCAGCCCCCAGGGGGCCCGGGCCGAAGCTTTCTTT. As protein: CASSPQGARAEAFF.

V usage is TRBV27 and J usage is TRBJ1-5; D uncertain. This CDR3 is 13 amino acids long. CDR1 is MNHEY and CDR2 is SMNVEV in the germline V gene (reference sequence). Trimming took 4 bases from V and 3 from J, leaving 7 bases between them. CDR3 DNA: TGTGCCAGCAGTTATAACTACAATCAGCCCCAGCATTTT. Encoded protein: CASSYNYNQPQHF.

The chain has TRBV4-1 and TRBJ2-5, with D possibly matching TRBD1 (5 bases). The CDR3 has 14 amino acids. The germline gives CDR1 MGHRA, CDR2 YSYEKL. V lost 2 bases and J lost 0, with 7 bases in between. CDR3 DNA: TGCGCCAGCAGCCAACGACAGAACCAAGAGACCCAGTACTTC. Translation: CASSQRQNQETQYF.

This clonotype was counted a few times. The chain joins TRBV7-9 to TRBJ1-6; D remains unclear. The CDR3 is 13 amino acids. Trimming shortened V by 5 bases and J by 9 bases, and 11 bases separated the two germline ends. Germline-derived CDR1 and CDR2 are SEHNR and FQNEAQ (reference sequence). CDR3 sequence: CASSIDRGSPLHF. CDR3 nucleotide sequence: TGTGCCAGCAGCATAGACCGAGGTTCACCCCTCCACTTT.

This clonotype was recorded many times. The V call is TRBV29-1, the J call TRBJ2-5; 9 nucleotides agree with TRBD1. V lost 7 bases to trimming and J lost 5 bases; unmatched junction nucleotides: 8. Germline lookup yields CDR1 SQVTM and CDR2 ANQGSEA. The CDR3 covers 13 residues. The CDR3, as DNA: TGCAGCGCACGGACAGGGGAATGGGAGACCCAGTACTTC. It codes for CSARTGEWETQYF.

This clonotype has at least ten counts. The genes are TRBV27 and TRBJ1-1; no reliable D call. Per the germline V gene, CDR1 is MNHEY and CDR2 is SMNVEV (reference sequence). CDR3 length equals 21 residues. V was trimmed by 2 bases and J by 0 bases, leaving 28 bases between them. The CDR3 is CASSLRAHTQFSREMNTEAFF. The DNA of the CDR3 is TGTGCCAGCAGTTTAAGGGCCCATACACAGTTTTCCCGTGAGATGAACACTGAAGCTTTCTTT.

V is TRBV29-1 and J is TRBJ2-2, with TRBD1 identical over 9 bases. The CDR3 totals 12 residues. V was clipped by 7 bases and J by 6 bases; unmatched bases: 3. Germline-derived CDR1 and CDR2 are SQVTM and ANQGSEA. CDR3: CSANRGPGELFF. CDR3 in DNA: TGCAGCGCCAACAGGGGGCCCGGGGAGCTGTTTTTT.

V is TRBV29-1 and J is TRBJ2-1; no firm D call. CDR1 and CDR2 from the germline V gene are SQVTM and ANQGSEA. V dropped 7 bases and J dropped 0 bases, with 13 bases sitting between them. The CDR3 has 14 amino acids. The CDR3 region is CSAKGLSSYNEQFF. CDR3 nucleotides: TGCAGCGCAAAGGGCCTCAGCTCCTACAATGAGCAGTTCTTC.

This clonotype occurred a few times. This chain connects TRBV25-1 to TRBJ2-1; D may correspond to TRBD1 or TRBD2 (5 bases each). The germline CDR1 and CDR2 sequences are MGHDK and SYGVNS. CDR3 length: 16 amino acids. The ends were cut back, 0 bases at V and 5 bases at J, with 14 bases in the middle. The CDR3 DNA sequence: TGTGCCAGCAGTGAATATATTCTAGGGGACGACAATGAGCAGTTCTTC. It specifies CASSEYILGDDNEQFF.

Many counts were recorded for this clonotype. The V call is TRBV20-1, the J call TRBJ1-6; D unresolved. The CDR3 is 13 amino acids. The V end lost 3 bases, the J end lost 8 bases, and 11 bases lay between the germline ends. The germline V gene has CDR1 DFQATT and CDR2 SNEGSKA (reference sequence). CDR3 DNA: TGCAGTGCTAGTCTCACAGCTGATTCACCCCTCCACTTT. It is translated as CSASLTADSPLHF.

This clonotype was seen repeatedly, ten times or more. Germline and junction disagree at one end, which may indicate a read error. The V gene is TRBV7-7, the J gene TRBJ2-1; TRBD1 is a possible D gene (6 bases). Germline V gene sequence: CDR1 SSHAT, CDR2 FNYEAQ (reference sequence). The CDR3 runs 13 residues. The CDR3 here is CASSLGTYNEQFF. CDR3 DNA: TGTGCTAGCAGCTTAGGGACATACAATGAGCAGTTCTTC.

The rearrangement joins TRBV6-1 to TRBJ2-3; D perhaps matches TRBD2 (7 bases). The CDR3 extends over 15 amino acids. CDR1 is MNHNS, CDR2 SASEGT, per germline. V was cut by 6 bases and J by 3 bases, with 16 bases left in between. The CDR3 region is CASSQGGAGTDTQYF. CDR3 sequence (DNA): TGTGCCAGCAGCCAAGGGGGGGCAGGGACAGATACGCAGTATTTT.

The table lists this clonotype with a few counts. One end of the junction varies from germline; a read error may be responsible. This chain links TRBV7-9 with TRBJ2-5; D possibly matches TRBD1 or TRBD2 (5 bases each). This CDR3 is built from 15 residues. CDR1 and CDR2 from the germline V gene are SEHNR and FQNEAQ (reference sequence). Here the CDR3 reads CASSRNRDLFESQYF. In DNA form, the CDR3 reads TGTGCCAGCAGCCGCAACCGGGACCTCTTTGAGAGCCAGTACTTC.

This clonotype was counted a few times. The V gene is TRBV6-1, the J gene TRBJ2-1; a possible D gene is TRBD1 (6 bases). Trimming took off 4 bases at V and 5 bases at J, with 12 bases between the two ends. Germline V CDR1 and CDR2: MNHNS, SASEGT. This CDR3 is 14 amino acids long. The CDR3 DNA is TGTGCCAGCAGTGCAGGGGCCCTTGACAATGAGCAGTTCTTC. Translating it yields CASSAGALDNEQFF.

The CDR3 spells CASSYGGGATNEKLFF. The CDR3 bases are TGTGCCAGCAGTTACGGTGGCGGGGCAACTAATGAAAAACTGTTTTTT. V usage is TRBV5-6 and J usage is TRBJ1-4; D gene uncertain. The V gene's germline CDR1 is SGHDT and CDR2 YYEEEE. The CDR3 has 16 amino acids. V was pared by 5 bases and J by 0 bases, with 14 bases between.

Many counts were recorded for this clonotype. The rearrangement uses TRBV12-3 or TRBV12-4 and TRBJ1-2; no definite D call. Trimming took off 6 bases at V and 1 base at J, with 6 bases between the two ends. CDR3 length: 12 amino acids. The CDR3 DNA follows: TGTGCCAGCAGCTTGGGTAACTATGGCTACACCTTC. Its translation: CASSLGNYGYTF.

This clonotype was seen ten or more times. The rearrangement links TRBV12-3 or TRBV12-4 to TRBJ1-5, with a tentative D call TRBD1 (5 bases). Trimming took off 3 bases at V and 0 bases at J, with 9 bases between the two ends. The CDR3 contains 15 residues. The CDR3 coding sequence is TGTGCCAGCAGTTTCGGGCAGGGTAGCAATCAGCCCCAGCATTTT. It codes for CASSFGQGSNQPQHF.

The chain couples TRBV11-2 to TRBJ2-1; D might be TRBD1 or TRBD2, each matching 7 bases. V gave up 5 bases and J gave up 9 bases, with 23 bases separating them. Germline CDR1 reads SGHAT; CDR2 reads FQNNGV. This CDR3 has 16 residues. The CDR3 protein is CASSASPGGVGSEQFF. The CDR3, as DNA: TGTGCCAGCAGCGCCTCTCCAGGGGGGGTTGGTAGTGAGCAGTTCTTC.

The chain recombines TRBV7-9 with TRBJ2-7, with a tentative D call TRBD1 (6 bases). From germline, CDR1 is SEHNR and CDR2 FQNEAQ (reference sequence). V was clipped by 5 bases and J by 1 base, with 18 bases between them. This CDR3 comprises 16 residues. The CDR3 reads CASSVKPRTASYEQYF. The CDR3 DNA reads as TGTGCCAGCAGCGTGAAACCTAGGACAGCATCCTACGAGCAGTACTTC.

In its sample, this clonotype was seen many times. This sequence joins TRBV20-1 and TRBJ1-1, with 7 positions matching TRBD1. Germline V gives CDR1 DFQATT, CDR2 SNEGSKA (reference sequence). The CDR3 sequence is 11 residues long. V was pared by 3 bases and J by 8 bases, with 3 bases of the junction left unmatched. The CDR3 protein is CSARPGQEAFF. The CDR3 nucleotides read TGCAGTGCTAGGCCGGGACAGGAAGCTTTCTTT.

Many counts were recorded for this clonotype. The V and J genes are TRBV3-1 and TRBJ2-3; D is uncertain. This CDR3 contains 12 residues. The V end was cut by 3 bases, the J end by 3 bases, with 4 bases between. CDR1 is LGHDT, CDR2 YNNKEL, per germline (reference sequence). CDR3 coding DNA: TGTGCCAGCAGCCAGATAACAGATACGCAGTATTTT. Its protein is CASSQITDTQYF.

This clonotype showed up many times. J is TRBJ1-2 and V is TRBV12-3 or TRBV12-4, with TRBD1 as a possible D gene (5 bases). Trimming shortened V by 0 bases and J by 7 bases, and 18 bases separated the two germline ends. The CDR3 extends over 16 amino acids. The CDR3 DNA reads TGTGCCAGCAGTTTAGCGCTAACCACAGGACACGTTGGCTACACCTTC. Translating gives CASSLALTTGHVGYTF.

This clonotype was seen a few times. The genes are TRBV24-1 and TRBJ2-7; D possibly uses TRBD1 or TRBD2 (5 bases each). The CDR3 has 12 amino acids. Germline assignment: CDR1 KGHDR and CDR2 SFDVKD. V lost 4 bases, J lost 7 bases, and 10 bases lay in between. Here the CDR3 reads CATSEGTGEQYF. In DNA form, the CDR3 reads TGTGCCACCAGTGAGGGGACGGGGGAGCAGTACTTC.

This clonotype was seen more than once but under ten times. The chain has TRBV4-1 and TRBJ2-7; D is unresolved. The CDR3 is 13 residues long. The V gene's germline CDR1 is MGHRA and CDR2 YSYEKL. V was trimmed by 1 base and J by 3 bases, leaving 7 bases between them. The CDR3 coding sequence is TGCGCCAGCAGCCAAGGGTCTAACTACGAGCAGTACTTC. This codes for CASSQGSNYEQYF.

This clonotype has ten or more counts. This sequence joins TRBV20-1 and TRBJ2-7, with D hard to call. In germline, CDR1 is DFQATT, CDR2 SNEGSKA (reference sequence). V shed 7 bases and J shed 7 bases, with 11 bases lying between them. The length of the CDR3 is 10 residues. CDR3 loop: CSGSDGEQYF. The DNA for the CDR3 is TGCAGTGGCTCGGACGGGGAGCAGTACTTC.